One and the same sample provided the 12 T cell receptor beta chains below, sequenced in a study of CD8 T cells in Susac syndrome. cDNA came from about 0.46 to 1 ug RNA primed by random hexamers. Using its own MiXCR run on the immunoSEQ multiplex PCR reads, TCRdb lists one record per CDR3 protein. The sample has about 300,000 distinct CDR3 sequences, 89% seen once; the top ten hold around 0.18%. Sequenced: CD8+ T cells from PBMCs. The receptors shown here come from a human donor with multiple sclerosis.

The chain links TRBV7-8 to TRBJ2-7; 7 bases are shared with TRBD1. The junction had 15 bases not matched to a gene; V was cut back by 5 bases and J by 2 bases. CDR3 size: 17 residues. Germline lookup yields CDR1 SGHVS and CDR2 FQNEAQ. The CDR3 DNA follows: TGTGCCAGCAGCAACCTCTTGTCGGACAGGCGTCCCTACGAGCAGTACTTC. Its protein is CASSNLLSDRRPYEQYF.

This chain connects TRBV5-1 to TRBJ2-1; a weak D match, TRBD2 (5 bases). The CDR3 has 12 residues. V lost 4 bases to trimming and J lost 6 bases, with 8 bases between them. Germline CDR1 reads SGHRS; CDR2 reads YFSETQ. CDR3 sequence: CASSGEGNEQFF. For the CDR3, the DNA is TGCGCCAGCAGCGGTGAGGGCAATGAGCAGTTCTTC.

V usage is TRBV20-1 and J usage is TRBJ2-3; 11 nucleotides align to TRBD2. J gave up 3 bases and V 6 bases, and 17 bases lay outside the gene matches. The CDR3 is 18 residues long. In germline, CDR1 is DFQATT, CDR2 SNEGSKA (reference sequence). The CDR3 loop reads CSARTLLAGDVVTDTQYF. CDR3 DNA sequence: TGCAGTGCCCGGACCCTACTAGCGGGAGATGTGGTAACAGATACGCAGTATTTT.

The chain couples TRBV28 to TRBJ2-6, with 8 bases identical to TRBD1. This CDR3 is 17 amino acids long. CDR1 is MDHEN and CDR2 is SYDVKM in the germline V gene. J lost 1 base, V lost 7 bases, and 9 bases had no gene match. In DNA, the CDR3 is TGTGCCAGCACCCCGCGACAGGGGAGATCTGGGGCCAACGTCCTGACTTTC. This codes for CASTPRQGRSGANVLTF.

The chain joins TRBV5-1 to TRBJ2-3; a weak D match, TRBD2 (6 bases). V was pared by 6 bases and J by 5 bases, with 16 bases between. CDR3 length: 14 residues. Germline V lookup: CDR1 SGHRS, CDR2 YFSETQ. CDR3 sequence: CASTEAWRGDTQYF. The CDR3 bases are TGCGCCAGCACCGAGGCTTGGCGGGGAGATACGCAGTATTTT.

V gene TRBV20-1 combines with J gene TRBJ1-1; D remains unclear. Germline CDR1 is DFQATT and CDR2 is SNEGSKA (reference sequence). The CDR3 totals 14 residues. Trimming removed 2 bases from V and 1 base from J, with 11 bases in between. CDR3 in DNA: TGCAGTGCTAGATTAACGCTGTCGAACACTGAAGCTTTCTTT. Its translation is CSARLTLSNTEAFF.

The chain recombines TRBV20-1 with TRBJ2-3; TRBD2 matches at 7 bases. The CDR3 spans 13 residues. CDR1 and CDR2 (germline): DFQATT, SNEGSKA (reference sequence). J was trimmed by 2 bases and V by 6 bases; bases with no gene match: 5. The chain's CDR3 is CSARTRLTDTQYF. In DNA form, the CDR3 reads TGCAGTGCCCGGACTAGACTCACAGATACGCAGTATTTT.

This chain links TRBV12-3 or TRBV12-4 with TRBJ1-2; TRBD1 matches at 9 bases. The CDR3 length is 14 residues. V gave up 4 bases and J gave up 8 bases; unmatched junction bases: 8. CDR3 amino acids: CASSSGTGIGGYTF. DNA for the CDR3: TGTGCCAGCAGTTCCGGGACAGGGATCGGGGGCTACACCTTC.

This chain uses TRBV5-4 with TRBJ2-1; 11 bases align to TRBD2. CDR1 is SGHNT and CDR2 is YYREEE in the germline V gene (reference sequence). The CDR3 consists of 15 residues. V lost 4 bases, J lost 8 bases, and 8 bases stayed unmatched. CDR3 DNA sequence: TGTGCCAGCAGCGACCGGACTAGCGGGTTCTATGAGCAGTTCTTC. Amino acid sequence: CASSDRTSGFYEQFF.

The chain employs TRBV30 and TRBJ2-5; 11 nucleotides line up with TRBD2. V trimming: 2 bases; J trimming: 5 bases; junction bases outside the gene matches: 10. Per the germline V gene, CDR1 is GTSNPN and CDR2 is SVGIG (reference sequence). The CDR3 is 16 residues long. The CDR3 region has the DNA TGTGCCTGGAGTATCTTACTAGCGGGAGTTTTCGAGACCCAGTACTTC. Translated: CAWSILLAGVFETQYF.

The chain has TRBV28 and TRBJ2-1; no definite D call. V was shortened by 8 bases and J by 0 bases, with 11 bases between the two germline ends. This CDR3 region has 14 residues. The germline V gene encodes CDR1 MDHEN and CDR2 SYDVKM. The DNA for the CDR3 is TGTGCCAGCCCCCCCGGCAGCTCCTACAATGAGCAGTTCTTC. Encoded protein: CASPPGSSYNEQFF.

The CDR3 DNA is TGCAGCGTTGATTCAGGGTTGAACACTGAAGCTTTCTTT. This codes for CSVDSGLNTEAFF. V usage is TRBV29-1 and J usage is TRBJ1-1, with D maybe TRBD1 (5 bases). V was pared by 3 bases and J by 0 bases, with 8 bases between. The germline gives CDR1 SQVTM, CDR2 ANQGSEA. This CDR3 is built from 13 residues.